The clone carrying this TCR beta chain occurred a few times. As yet, its antigen is unknown. The entry originates in a study of shared clonotypes between healthy human individuals. In the study overall: Samples came from two female and a few male donors aged 18 to 49. Study-level results: Some clonotypes were shared by all four sorted-subset donors, while others were not shared. The non-shared ones had lower generation probabilities than the shared ones. Generally, naive subsets (rather than memory subsets) showed larger estimated richness.

With 6 bases removed from V and 4 bases from J, the gap between germline ends came to 9 bases. This CDR3 region has 12 residues. Looked up from germline, CDR1 is SNHLY and CDR2 is FYNNEI. The protocol was immunoSEQ multiplex PCR, while the TCRdb copy is restricted to in-frame clones and leaves out a portion. The sample comprises hundreds of thousands of clones, around 73% of which are singletons, and more than 1.5% rests with the top ten. The TCR sequence derives from a woman younger than 45 in good health. The sample comprised memory CD4+ T cells sorted from blood. As for subset: CD45RA-negative fraction. This rearrangement joins TRBV2 to TRBJ1-2, with D perhaps matching TRBD1 (6 bases). CDR3 coding DNA: TGTGCCAGCAGCGGACAGCCCTATGGCTACACCTTC. Its translation is CASSGQPYGYTF.